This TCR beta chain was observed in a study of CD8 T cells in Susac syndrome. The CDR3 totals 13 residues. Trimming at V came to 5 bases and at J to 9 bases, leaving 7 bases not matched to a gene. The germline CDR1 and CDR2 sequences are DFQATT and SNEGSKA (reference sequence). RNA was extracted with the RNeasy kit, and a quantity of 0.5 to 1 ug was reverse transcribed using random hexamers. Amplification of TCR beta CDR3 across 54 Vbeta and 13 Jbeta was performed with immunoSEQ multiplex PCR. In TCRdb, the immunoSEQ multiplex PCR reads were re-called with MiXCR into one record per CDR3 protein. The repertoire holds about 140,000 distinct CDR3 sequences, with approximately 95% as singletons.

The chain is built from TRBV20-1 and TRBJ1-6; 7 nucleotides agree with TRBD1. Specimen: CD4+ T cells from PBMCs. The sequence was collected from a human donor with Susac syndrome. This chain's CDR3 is CSAAERQGSPLHF. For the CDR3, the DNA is TGCAGTGCTGCAGAACGACAGGGTTCACCCCTCCACTTT.